Each of the 3 T cell receptor beta chains below was sequenced from the same sample in a study of blood T cell repertoires in COVID-19. The repertoire was sequenced with immunoSEQ multiplex PCR; TCRdb's copy has only in-frame clones and lacks some. The table shows some 70,000 clones, with about 88% occurring only once. Sequencing used peripheral blood. These receptors were collected from a man aged 65-85 years with active or convalescent COVID-19.

V gene TRBV20-1 combines with J gene TRBJ2-3; possible D gene TRBD2, 5 bases. CDR1 and CDR2 (germline): DFQATT, SNEGSKA (reference sequence). The CDR3 runs 11 residues. V was clipped by 4 bases and J by 8 bases, with 10 bases between them. CDR3 sequence (DNA): TGCAGTGCTACGGTGGGGAGTACGCAGTATTTT. It specifies CSATVGSTQYF.

The rearrangement uses TRBV5-8 and TRBJ1-1; 12 bases match TRBD1. There are 16 residues in the CDR3. The germline V gene encodes CDR1 SGHTS and CDR2 YDEGEE. The V gene end was trimmed by 1 base and the J gene end by 3 bases; junction bases not matched to a gene: 4. In nucleotides, the CDR3 is TGTGCCAGCAGCTTGTGGGACAGGGGGCGTCACACTGAAGCTTTCTTT. Its translation is CASSLWDRGRHTEAFF.

The count of this clone is one. The rearrangement links TRBV6-6 to TRBJ2-5, with D possibly being TRBD1 (8 bases). The germline V gene has CDR1 MNHNY and CDR2 SVGAGI (reference sequence). This CDR3 comprises 15 residues. Trimming removed 5 bases at V and 2 bases at J, with 15 bases between. The CDR3 nucleotides are TGTGCCAGCAGTACCACAGGGGGGGGACAAGAGACCCAGTACTTC. This sequence encodes CASSTTGGGQETQYF.